This passage covers 17 T cell receptor beta chains from one sample sequenced in a study of cytomegalovirus exposure and HLA in healthy donors. 60 Vbeta and 13 Jbeta primers were used in PCR. Profiled with immunoSEQ multiplex PCR; TCRdb holds only in-frame clones, not every one. The sample has approximately 170,000 clones, roughly 77% seen once. The sequenced material came from PBMCs. These receptors all stem from a man aged 30 to 39 in good health and CMV-seropositive.

CDR3 sequence reads: CASTPGTGVYEQYF. Here the CDR3 DNA reads TGTGCCAGCACCCCTGGGACAGGGGTTTACGAGCAGTACTTC. The chain has TRBV6-5 and TRBJ2-7; 10 positions agree with TRBD1. V lost 7 bases to trimming and J lost 4 bases; unmatched junction nucleotides: 7. The germline V gene encodes CDR1 MNHEY and CDR2 SVGAGI. The CDR3 has 14 amino acids.

This chain connects TRBV27 to TRBJ2-7; D remains unclear. This CDR3 is built from 13 residues. V was trimmed by 2 bases and J by 9 bases, leaving 14 bases between them. Per the germline V gene, CDR1 is MNHEY and CDR2 is SMNVEV (reference sequence). The DNA of the CDR3 is TGTGCCAGCAGTTTAAAGGCCCAACGGGTGCAGTACTTC. Translated: CASSLKAQRVQYF.

V usage is TRBV5-8 and J usage is TRBJ2-1; 12 bases map to TRBD2. The CDR3 is 19 residues long. In germline, CDR1 is SGHTS, CDR2 YDEGEE. V gave up 2 bases and J gave up 1 base; unmatched junction bases: 10. The CDR3 DNA reads as TGTGCCAGCAGCTTAGAACTAGCGGGAGGTTCAGTGTCCTACAATGAGCAGTTCTTC. It is translated as CASSLELAGGSVSYNEQFF.

The table lists this clone with a count of one. This chain links TRBV27 with TRBJ2-7; TRBD2 agrees at 10 bases. V lost 4 bases to trimming and J lost 6 bases; unmatched junction nucleotides: 9. This CDR3 region has 15 residues. CDR1 and CDR2 (germline): MNHEY, SMNVEV (reference sequence). The CDR3 protein is CASSSYAGTSAEQYF. The DNA for the CDR3 is TGTGCCAGCAGTTCATATGCCGGGACTAGCGCCGAGCAGTACTTC.

This clone showed up just once. The gene calls are TRBV10-3 and TRBJ2-5; tentatively, D is TRBD1 (6 bases). Germline CDR1 ENHRY, CDR2 SYGVKD. V was trimmed by 8 bases and J by 3 bases, leaving 16 bases between them. The CDR3 consists of 14 residues. CDR3 coding DNA: TGTGCCATCTCCCGAGCCGGACAGAAAGAGACCCAGTACTTC. This translates into CAISRAGQKETQYF.

The chain couples TRBV6-6 to TRBJ1-2, with 7 positions matching TRBD1. This CDR3 is built from 15 residues. The V and J ends lost 0 bases and 6 bases, in that order; junction bases with no gene match: 7. The germline V gene encodes CDR1 MNHNY and CDR2 SVGAGI (reference sequence). DNA of the CDR3: TGTGCCAGCAGTTACTCGAGTGAGGGGGCGAATGGCTACACCTTC. Its translation: CASSYSSEGANGYTF.

This clone was found a few times. The CDR3 spells CASSQAGEYGYTF. CDR3 DNA: TGCGCCAGCAGCCAAGCCGGGGAATATGGCTACACCTTC. The V and J genes are TRBV4-1 and TRBJ1-2, with unresolved D. CDR3 length: 13 residues. Germline V lookup: CDR1 MGHRA, CDR2 YSYEKL. V was pared by 1 base and J by 5 bases, with 8 bases between.

The rearrangement links TRBV19 to TRBJ2-7; 9 positions match TRBD2. V dropped 9 bases and J dropped 4; count of bases not matched to a gene: 10. The CDR3 sequence is 14 residues long. Looked up from germline, CDR1 is LNHDA and CDR2 is SQIVND (reference sequence). The CDR3 coding sequence is TGTGCCAGCCAATCGAGCCTAGCGGGATACGAGCAGTACTTC. Its translation: CASQSSLAGYEQYF.

The sample holds many counts of this clone. This rearrangement joins TRBV27 to TRBJ2-7, with D maybe TRBD2 (5 bases). The CDR3 consists of 13 residues. Germline CDR1 MNHEY, CDR2 SMNVEV (reference sequence). Trimming took off 6 bases at V and 2 bases at J, with 11 bases between the two ends. The DNA for the CDR3 is TGTGCCAGCAGGAGCGACGGGACCTACGAGCAGTACTTC. Its translation: CASRSDGTYEQYF.

J is TRBJ1-3 and V is TRBV4-3, with 7 bases aligning to TRBD1. Germline V gene sequence: CDR1 LGHNA, CDR2 YSLEER. The CDR3 length is 15 residues. Trimming removed 1 base from V and 3 bases from J; junction bases left unmatched: 3. This chain's CDR3 is CASSQGPGGGNTIYF. The CDR3 DNA reads as TGCGCCAGCAGCCAAGGGCCAGGGGGTGGAAACACCATATATTTT.

The gene calls are TRBV4-1 and TRBJ2-3, with D perhaps TRBD2 (6 bases). V dropped 2 bases and J dropped 5 bases, with 11 bases sitting between them. There are 14 residues in the CDR3. The germline CDR1 and CDR2 sequences are MGHRA and YSYEKL. CDR3 sequence (DNA): TGCGCCAGCAGCCAACCGACTAGAGAAGATACGCAGTATTTT. Translated: CASSQPTREDTQYF.

This chain connects TRBV6-1 to TRBJ1-2; tentative D call: TRBD1 (5 bases). Germline CDR1 MNHNS, CDR2 SASEGT. There are 12 residues in the CDR3. V lost 6 bases and J 7 bases, leaving 12 bases between the germline ends. The CDR3 loop reads CASSERQIGYTF. DNA of the CDR3: TGTGCCAGCAGCGAGAGACAGATTGGCTACACCTTC.

This clone was counted between two and nine times. The chain links TRBV9 to TRBJ2-3, with 7 nucleotides matching TRBD2. Germline V gene lookup returns CDR1 SGDLS and CDR2 YYNGEE. The junction had 13 bases not matched to a gene; V was cut back by 0 bases and J by 0 bases. CDR3 length: 19 amino acids. CDR3 bases: TGTGCCAGCAGCGTAGGGAGGGACGGGGGGACCTTTAGCACAGATACGCAGTATTTT. The encoded protein is CASSVGRDGGTFSTDTQYF.

This chain connects TRBV4-3 to TRBJ2-1; TRBD1 is a possible D gene (6 bases). This CDR3 has 18 residues. V gave up 0 bases and J gave up 3 bases, with 18 bases separating them. CDR1 and CDR2 (germline): LGHNA, YSLEER. This CDR3 is CASSQEALGGRLYNEQFF. In nucleotides, the CDR3 is TGCGCCAGCAGCCAAGAAGCCCTAGGGGGTCGACTCTACAATGAGCAGTTCTTC.

The chain combines TRBV6-6 with TRBJ1-2; 7 bases match TRBD1. V lost 10 bases and J lost 6; bases outside the gene matches: 11. Germline values: CDR1 MNHNY, CDR2 SVGAGI (reference sequence). The CDR3 extends over 13 amino acids. CDR3 in amino acids: CAIDAGTDHGYTF. The CDR3 DNA is TGTGCCATCGACGCCGGGACAGATCATGGCTACACCTTC.

In regard to this clone: Within the sample, other DNA sequences also encode this same CDR3. The chain joins TRBV18 to TRBJ1-5, with D perhaps TRBD1 (6 bases). The CDR3 runs to 15 residues. Germline values: CDR1 KGHSH, CDR2 LQKENI. Trimming shortened V by 2 bases and J by 4 bases, and 12 bases separated the two germline ends. Here the CDR3 reads CASSPSGGLNQPQHF. The CDR3, as DNA: TGTGCCAGCTCACCATCGGGGGGCCTTAATCAGCCCCAGCATTTT.

The chain carries TRBV7-3 and TRBJ1-2; 12 bases map to TRBD1. CDR3 length: 15 amino acids. After removal of 5 bases from V and 4 bases from J, the junction contained 5 bases not matched to a gene. Germline CDR1 SGHTA, CDR2 FQGTGA. The CDR3 DNA reads as TGTGCCAGCAGCCCCGGGACAGGGGGCAGCTATGGCTACACCTTC. Encoded protein: CASSPGTGGSYGYTF.